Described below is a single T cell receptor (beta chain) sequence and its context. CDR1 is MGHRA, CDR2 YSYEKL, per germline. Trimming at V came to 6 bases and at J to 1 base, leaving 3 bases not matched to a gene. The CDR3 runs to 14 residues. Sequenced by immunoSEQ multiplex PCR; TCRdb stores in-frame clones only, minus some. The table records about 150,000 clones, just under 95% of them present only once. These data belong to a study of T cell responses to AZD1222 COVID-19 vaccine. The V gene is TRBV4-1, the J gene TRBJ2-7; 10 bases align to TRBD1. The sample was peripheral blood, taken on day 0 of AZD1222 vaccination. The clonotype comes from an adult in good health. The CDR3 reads CASRPGQGSYEQYF. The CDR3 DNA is TGCGCCAGCAGACCGGGACAGGGGTCCTACGAGCAGTACTTC.